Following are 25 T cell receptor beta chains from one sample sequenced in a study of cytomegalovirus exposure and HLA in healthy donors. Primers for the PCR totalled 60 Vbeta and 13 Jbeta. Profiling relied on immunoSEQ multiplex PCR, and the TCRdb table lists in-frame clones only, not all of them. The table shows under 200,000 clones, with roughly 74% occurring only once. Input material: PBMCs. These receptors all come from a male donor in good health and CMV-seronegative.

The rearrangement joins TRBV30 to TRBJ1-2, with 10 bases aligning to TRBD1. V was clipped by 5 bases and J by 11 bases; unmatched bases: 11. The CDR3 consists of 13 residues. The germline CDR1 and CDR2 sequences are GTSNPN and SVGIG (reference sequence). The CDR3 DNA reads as TGTGCCTGGTCTTTGGGGACAGGGGTGGGTTACACCTTC. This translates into CAWSLGTGVGYTF. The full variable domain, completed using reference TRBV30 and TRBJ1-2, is SQTIHQWPATLVQPVGSPLSLECTVEGTSNPNLYWYRQAAGRGLQLLFYSVGIGQISSEVPQNLSASRPQDRQFILSSKKLLLSDSGFYLCAWSLGTGVGYTFGSGTRLTVV.

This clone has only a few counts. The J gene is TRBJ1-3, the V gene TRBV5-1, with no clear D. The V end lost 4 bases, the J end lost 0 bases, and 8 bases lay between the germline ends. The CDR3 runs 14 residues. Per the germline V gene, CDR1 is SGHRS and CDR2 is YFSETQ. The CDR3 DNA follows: TGCGCCAGCAGCAGGGAGGGCTCTGGAAACACCATATATTTT. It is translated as CASSREGSGNTIYF.

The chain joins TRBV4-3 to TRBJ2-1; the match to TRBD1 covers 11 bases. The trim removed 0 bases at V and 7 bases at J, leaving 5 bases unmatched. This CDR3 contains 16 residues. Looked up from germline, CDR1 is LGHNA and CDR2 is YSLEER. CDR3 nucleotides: TGCGCCAGCAGCCAAGATTCAGGACAGGGGGCGAATGAGCAGTTCTTC. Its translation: CASSQDSGQGANEQFF.

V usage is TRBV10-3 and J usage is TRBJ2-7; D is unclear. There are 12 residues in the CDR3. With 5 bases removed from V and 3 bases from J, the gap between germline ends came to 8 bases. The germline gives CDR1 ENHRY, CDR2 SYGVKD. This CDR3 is CAISRRDYEQYF. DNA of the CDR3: TGTGCCATCAGTAGGAGAGACTACGAGCAGTACTTC.

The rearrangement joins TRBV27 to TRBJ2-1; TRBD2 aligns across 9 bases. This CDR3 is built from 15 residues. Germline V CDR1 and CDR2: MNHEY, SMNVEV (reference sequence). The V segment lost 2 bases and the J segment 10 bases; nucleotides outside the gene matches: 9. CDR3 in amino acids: CASSLGLSGSGEQFF. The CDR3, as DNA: TGTGCCAGCAGTTTAGGACTTAGCGGGAGTGGGGAGCAGTTCTTC.

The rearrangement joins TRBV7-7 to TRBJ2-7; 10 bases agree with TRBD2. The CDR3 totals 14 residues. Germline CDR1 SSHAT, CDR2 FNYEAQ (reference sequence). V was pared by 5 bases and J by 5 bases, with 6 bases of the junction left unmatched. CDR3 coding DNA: TGTGCCAGCAGCCAAAGCGGGGGGGCCGACGAGCAGTACTTC. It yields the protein CASSQSGGADEQYF.

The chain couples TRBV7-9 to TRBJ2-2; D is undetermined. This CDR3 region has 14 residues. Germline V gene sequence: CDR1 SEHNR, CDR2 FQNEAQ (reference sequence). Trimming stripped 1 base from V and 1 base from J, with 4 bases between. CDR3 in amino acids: CASSLGRNTGELFF. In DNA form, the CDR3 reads TGTGCCAGCAGCTTAGGCAGGAACACCGGGGAGCTGTTTTTT. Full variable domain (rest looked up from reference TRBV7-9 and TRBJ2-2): DTGVSQNPRHKITKRGQNVTFRCDPISEHNRLYWYRQTLGQGPEFLTYFQNEAQLEKSRLLSDRFSAERPKGSFSTLEIQRTEQGDSAMYLCASSLGRNTGELFFGEGSRLTVL.

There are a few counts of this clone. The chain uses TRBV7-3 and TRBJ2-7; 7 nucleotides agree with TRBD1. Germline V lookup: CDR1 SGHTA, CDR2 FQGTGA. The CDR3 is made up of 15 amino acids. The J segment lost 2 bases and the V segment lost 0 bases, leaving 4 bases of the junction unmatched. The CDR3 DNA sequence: TGTGCCAGCAGCTTAACGTCACAGGGGCCCTACGAGCAGTACTTC. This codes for CASSLTSQGPYEQYF.

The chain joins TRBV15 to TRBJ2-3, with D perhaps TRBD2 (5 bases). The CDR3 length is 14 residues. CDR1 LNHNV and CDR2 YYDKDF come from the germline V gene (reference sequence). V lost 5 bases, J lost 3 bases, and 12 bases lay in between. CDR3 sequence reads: CATSPIAPTDTQYF. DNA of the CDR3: TGTGCCACCAGCCCTATAGCGCCGACAGATACGCAGTATTTT.

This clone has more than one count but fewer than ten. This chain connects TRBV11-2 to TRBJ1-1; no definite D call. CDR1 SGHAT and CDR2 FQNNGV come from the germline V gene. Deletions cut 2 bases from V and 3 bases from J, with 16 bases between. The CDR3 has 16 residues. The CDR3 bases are TGTGCCAGCAGCTTAAGGTTGTCCGGGTGGGACACTGAAGCTTTCTTT. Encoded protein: CASSLRLSGWDTEAFF.

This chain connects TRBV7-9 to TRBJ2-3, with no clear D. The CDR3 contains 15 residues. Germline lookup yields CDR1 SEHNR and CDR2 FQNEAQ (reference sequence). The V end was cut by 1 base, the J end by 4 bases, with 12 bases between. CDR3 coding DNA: TGTGCCAGCAGCTTAGGGGCCCTTATCTCAGATACGCAGTATTTT. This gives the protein CASSLGALISDTQYF.

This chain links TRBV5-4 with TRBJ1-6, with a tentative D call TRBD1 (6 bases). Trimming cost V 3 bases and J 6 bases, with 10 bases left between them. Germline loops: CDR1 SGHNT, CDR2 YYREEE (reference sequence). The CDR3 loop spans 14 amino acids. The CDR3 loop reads CASSSDRVNSPLHF. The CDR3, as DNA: TGTGCCAGCAGCTCGGACAGAGTTAATTCACCCCTCCACTTT.

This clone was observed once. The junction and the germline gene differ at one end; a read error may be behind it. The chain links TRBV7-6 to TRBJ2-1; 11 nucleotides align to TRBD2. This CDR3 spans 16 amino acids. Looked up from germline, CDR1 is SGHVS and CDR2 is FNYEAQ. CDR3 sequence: CASSFLLAGAVNEQLF. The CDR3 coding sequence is TGTGCCAGCAGCTTTTTACTAGCGGGAGCAGTCAATGAGCAGCTCTTC.

The CDR3 region is CASSPQLAGQGRTQYF. The CDR3 DNA reads TGTGCCAGCAGCCCGCAACTAGCGGGTCAAGGTCGGACCCAGTACTTC. The chain joins TRBV4-2 to TRBJ2-5, with 9 bases that match TRBD2. Germline CDR1 is LGHNA and CDR2 is YNFKEQ. With V trimmed by 4 bases and J by 7 bases, 13 bases remained unmatched. The CDR3 is 16 residues long.

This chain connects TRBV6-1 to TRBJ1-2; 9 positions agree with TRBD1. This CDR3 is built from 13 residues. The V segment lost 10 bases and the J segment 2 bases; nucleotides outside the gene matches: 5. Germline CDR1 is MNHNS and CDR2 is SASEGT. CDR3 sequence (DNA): TGTGCCACCTGGGGGACAGGGAACTATGGCTACACCTTC. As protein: CATWGTGNYGYTF.

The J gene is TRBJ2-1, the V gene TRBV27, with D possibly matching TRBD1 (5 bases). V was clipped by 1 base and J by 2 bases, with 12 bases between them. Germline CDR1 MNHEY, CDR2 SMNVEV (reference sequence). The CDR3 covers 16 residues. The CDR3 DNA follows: TGTGCCAGCAGTTTATTTGAAGGGGCGGCCTACAATGAGCAGTTCTTC. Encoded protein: CASSLFEGAAYNEQFF.

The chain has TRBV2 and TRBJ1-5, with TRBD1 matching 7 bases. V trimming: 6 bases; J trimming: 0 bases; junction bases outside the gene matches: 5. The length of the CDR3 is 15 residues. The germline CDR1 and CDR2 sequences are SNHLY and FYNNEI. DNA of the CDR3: TGTGCCAGCAGATGGGACAGACCTAGCAATCAGCCCCAGCATTTT. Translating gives CASRWDRPSNQPQHF.

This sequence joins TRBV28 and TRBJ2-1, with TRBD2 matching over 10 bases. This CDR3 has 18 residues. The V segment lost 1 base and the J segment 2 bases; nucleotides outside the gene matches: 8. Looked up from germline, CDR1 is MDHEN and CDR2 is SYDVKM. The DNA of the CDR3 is TGTGCCAGCAGTTTATCGGGACTAGCGCGGGGTACCTACAATGAGCAGTTCTTC. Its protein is CASSLSGLARGTYNEQFF.

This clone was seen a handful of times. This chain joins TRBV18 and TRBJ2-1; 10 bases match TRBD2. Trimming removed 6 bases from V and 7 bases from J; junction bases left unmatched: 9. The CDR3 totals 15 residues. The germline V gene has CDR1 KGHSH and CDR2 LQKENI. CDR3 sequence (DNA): TGTGCCAGCTCCCCCCCTAGCGGGAGTCGGAATGAGCAGTTCTTC. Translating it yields CASSPPSGSRNEQFF.

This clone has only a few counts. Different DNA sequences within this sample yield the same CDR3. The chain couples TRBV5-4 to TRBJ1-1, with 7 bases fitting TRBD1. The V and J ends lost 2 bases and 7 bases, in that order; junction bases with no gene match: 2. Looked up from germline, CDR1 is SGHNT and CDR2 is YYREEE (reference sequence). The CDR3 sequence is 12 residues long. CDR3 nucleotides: TGTGCCAGCAGCTTTGGGGACAGTGAAGCTTTCTTT. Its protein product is CASSFGDSEAFF.

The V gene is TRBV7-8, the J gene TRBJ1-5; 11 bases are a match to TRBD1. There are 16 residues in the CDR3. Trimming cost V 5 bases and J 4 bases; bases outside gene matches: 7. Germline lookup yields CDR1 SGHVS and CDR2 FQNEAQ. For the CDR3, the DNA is TGTGCCAGCAGCCCACCCGGGACAGGGGGAAATCAGCCCCAGCATTTT. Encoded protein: CASSPPGTGGNQPQHF.

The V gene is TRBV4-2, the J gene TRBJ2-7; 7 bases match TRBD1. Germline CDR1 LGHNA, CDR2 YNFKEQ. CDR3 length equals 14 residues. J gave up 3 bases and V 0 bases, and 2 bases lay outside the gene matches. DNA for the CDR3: TGTGCCAGCAGCCAAGACCGGGACAGCTACGAGCAGTACTTC. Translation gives CASSQDRDSYEQYF.

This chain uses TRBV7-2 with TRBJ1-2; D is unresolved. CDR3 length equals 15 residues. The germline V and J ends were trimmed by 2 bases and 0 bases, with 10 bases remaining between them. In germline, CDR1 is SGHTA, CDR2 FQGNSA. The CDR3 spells CASSLSRHTNYGYTF. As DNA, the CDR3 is TGTGCCAGCAGCTTATCGAGACATACTAACTATGGCTACACCTTC.

As DNA, the CDR3 is TGTGCCAGCAGCGCTATTCAACAGAGCTCCTACGAGCAGTACTTC. This codes for CASSAIQQSSYEQYF. The chain couples TRBV21-1 to TRBJ2-7; TRBD1, the table's D call, was not compared with the DNA. TRBV21-1 is assigned pseudogene status. The CDR3 runs 15 residues.

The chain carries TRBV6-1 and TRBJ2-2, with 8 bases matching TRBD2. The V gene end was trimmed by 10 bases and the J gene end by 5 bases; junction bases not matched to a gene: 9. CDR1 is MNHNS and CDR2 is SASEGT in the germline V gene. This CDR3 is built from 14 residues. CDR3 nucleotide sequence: TGTGCCATTAAGCGGGAGTACTCTACCGGGGAGCTGTTTTTT. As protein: CAIKREYSTGELFF.